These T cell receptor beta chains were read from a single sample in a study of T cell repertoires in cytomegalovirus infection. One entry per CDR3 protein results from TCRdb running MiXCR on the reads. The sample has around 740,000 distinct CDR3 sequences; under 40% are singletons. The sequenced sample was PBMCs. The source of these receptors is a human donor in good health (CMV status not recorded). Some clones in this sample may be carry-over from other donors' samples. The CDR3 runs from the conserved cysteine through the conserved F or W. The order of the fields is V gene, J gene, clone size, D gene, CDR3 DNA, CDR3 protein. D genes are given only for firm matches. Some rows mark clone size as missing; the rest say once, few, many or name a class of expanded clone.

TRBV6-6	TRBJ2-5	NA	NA	TGTGCCAGCAGTGCTGCCTCCATTGGAGTGGAGACCCAGTACTTC	CASSAASIGVETQYF
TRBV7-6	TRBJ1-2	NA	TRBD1	TGTGCCAGCAGCTTTCAACAGGGGAGCGGCTACACCTTC	CASSFQQGSGYTF
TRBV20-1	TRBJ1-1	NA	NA	TGCAGTGCTAGAGATCCTGGCACTGAAGCTTTCTTT	CSARDPGTEAFF
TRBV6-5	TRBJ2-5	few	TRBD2	TGTGCCAGCAGTAAGAGCACTAGCGGACAAGAGACCCAGTACTTC	CASSKSTSGQETQYF
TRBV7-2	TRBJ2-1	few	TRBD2	TGTGCCAGCAGCTTAGAGGCCCGGACTAGCGGGATTTACAATGAGCAGTTCTTC	CASSLEARTSGIYNEQFF
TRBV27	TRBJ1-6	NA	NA	TGTGCCAGCAGTTTCTCTAACCCGGCAGGCCGCTCTTCACCCCTCCACTTT	CASSFSNPAGRSSPLHF
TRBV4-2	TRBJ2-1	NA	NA	TGTGCCAGCAGCCAAGAGGGGGGTAACAATGAGCAGTTCTTC	CASSQEGGNNEQFF
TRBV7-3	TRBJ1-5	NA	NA	TGTGCCAGCAGACAATCGCCCGGGGGTGAAGGCAGGCTTGACCAGCCCCAGCATTTT	CASRQSPGGEGRLDQPQHF
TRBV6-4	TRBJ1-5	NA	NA	TGTGCCAGCGCCTCGGACTCTGCGGGCAATCAGCCCCAGCATTTT	CASASDSAGNQPQHF
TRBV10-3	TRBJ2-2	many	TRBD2	TGTGCCATCAGCTGGACTAGCGGGGGGACAAACCGAAATACCGGGGAGCTGTTTTTT	CAISWTSGGTNRNTGELFF
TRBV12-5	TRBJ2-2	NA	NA	TGTGCTAGTGGTTTGGTACTCAGGGGGAACACCGGGGAGCTGTTTTTT	CASGLVLRGNTGELFF
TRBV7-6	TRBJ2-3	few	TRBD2	TGTGCCAGCAGCTTTAGCGGGAGGGCCTTTGGAGATACGCAGTATTTT	CASSFSGRAFGDTQYF
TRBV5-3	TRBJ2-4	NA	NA	TGTGCCACCGGGGGAGGCAAAAACATTCAGTACTTC	CATGGGKNIQYF
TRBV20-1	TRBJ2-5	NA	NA	TGCAGTGCTGGAGGTCGGGGGACCCAGTACTTC	CSAGGRGTQYF
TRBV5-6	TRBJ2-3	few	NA	TGTGCCAGCAGGGGAACGAGACCTCGGGACGGCTCTAGCACAGATACGCAGTATTTT	CASRGTRPRDGSSTDTQYF
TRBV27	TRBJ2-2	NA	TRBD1	TGTGCCAGCAGTTTACGGACAGGGGGGGGCACCGGGGAGCTGTTTTTT	CASSLRTGGGTGELFF
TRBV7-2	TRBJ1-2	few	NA	TGTGCCAGCAGACCACCCCACCCCTATGGCTACACCTTC	CASRPPHPYGYTF
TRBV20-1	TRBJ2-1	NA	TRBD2	TGCAGTGCTAGGACTAGCGGGACCCACAATGAGCAGTTCTTC	CSARTSGTHNEQFF
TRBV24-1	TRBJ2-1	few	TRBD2	TGTGCCACCAGTGATCCTACCGGGACTAGCGGCCCACACTCCTACAATGAGCAGTTCTTC	CATSDPTGTSGPHSYNEQFF
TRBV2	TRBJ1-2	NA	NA	TGTGCCAGCAGTGAGGAGGGTTCTTTCTATGGCTACACCTTC	CASSEEGSFYGYTF
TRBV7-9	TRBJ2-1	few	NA	TGTGCCAGCAGCTTAATGGTCAGCGCGTTCTTC	CASSLMVSAFF
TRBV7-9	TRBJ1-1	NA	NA	TGTGCCAGCAGGATGGGGACGAAGACTGAAGCTTTCTTT	CASRMGTKTEAFF
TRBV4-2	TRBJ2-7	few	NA	TGTGCCAGCAGCCAAGAACTGGGCAGGAAATCCTACGAGCAGTACTTC	CASSQELGRKSYEQYF
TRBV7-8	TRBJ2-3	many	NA	TGTGCCACCCGAGAGGACAGCGTCTACACAGATACGCAGTATTTT	CATREDSVYTDTQYF
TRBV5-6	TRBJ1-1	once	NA	TGTGCCAGCATCTTCTTTGGGAGGACTGAAGCTTTCTTT	CASIFFGRTEAFF
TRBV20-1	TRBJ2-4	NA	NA	TGCAGTGCCAGGCAGATAGACCACAAAAACATTCAGTACTTC	CSARQIDHKNIQYF
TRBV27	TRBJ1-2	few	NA	TGTGCCAGCAGTTCTGTGAGGGCATATGGCTACACCTTC	CASSSVRAYGYTF